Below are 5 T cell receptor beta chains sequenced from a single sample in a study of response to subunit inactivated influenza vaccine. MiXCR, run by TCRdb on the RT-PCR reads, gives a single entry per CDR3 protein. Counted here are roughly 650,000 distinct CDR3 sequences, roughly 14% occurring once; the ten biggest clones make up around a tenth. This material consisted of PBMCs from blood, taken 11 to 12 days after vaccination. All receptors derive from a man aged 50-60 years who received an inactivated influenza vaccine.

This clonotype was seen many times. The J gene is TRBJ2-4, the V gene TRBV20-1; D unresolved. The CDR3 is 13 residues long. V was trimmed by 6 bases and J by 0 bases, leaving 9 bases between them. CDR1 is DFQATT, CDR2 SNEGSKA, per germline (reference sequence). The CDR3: CSAASRAKNIQYF. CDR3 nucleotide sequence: TGCAGTGCAGCGAGTCGAGCCAAAAACATTCAGTACTTC.

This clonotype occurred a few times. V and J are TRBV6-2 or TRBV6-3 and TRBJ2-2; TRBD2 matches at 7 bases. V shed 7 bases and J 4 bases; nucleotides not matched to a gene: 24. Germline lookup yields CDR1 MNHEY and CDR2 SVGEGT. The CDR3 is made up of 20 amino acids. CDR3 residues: CASTKTSTLAIHTITGELFF. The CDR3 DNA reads TGTGCCAGCACCAAAACCTCCACACTAGCGATACATACTATCACCGGGGAGCTGTTTTTT.

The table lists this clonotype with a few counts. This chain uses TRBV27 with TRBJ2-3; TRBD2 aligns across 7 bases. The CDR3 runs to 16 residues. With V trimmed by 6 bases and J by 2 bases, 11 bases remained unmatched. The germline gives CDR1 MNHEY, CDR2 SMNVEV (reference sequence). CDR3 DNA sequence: TGTGCCAGCAGCAACGAAGTCGGGGGGTACACAGATACGCAGTATTTT. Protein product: CASSNEVGGYTDTQYF.

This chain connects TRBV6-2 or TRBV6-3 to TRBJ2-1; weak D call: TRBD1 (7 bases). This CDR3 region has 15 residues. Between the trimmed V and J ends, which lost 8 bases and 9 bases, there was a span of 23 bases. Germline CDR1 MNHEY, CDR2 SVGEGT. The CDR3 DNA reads TGTGCCAGCCGACGGAGGGGGCACCCGATGGGTGAGCAGTTCTTC. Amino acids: CASRRRGHPMGEQFF.

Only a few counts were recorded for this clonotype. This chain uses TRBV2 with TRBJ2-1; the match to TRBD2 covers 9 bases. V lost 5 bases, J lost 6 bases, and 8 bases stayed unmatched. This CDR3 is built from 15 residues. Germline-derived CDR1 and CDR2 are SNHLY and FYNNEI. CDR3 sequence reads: CASSRMAGGVNEQFF. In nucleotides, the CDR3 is TGTGCCAGCAGTAGGATGGCGGGAGGGGTCAATGAGCAGTTCTTC. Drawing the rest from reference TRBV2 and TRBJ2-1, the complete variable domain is EPEVTQTPSHQVTQMGQEVILRCVPISNHLYFYWYRQILGQKVEFLVSFYNNEISEKSEIFDDQFSVERPDGSNFTLKIRSTKLEDSAMYFCASSRMAGGVNEQFFGPGTRLTVL.